This passage covers 21 T cell receptor beta chains from one sample sequenced in a study of regulatory T cells in long-lasting Graves disease (dated by TCRdb to about 2021). Receptor libraries were prepared by multiplex PCR. The data were produced on an Illumina HiSeq 4000. To build TCR beta libraries, CDR3 regions were amplified by Arm-PCR using iRepertoire HTBI primers. TCRdb passed the public sequencing reads through fastp at Q25 and MiXCR, retaining productive beta sequences. Entries that share a CDR3 protein sequence are merged under the most common genes and DNA. Recorded for this sample are roughly 400,000 distinct CDR3 sequences; less than 25% of them occurred a single time. The ten largest clones take up about a fifth of the sample. What this sample's time point label stands for: persistent/refractory GD, antithyroid drugs over 5 years with positive TRAb. RNA was extracted from PBMCs in TRIzol for both TCR sequencing and RNA sequencing.

The material was peripheral blood mononuclear cells (PBMCs), obtained when the disease was refractory, from a patient treated with antithyroid drugs. These receptors came from a female donor with Graves disease.

This clonotype was seen more than once but under ten times. This chain joins TRBV20-1 and TRBJ1-2; the D is unclear. Trimming took 1 base from V and 5 from J, leaving 11 bases between them. CDR3 length: 13 amino acids. Looked up from germline, CDR1 is DFQATT and CDR2 is SNEGSKA (reference sequence). CDR3 DNA: TGCAGTGCTAGAGCGATTGGGTTTTATGGCTACACCTTC. It specifies CSARAIGFYGYTF.

There are a few counts of this clonotype. The chain employs TRBV27 and TRBJ2-1, with unresolved D. The CDR3 length is 17 residues. V lost 5 bases to trimming and J lost 2 bases, with 19 bases between them. The germline CDR1 and CDR2 sequences are MNHEY and SMNVEV (reference sequence). The CDR3 protein is CASSRGPTRGAYNEQFF. CDR3 bases: TGTGCCAGCAGTCGCGGTCCCACCCGTGGGGCCTACAATGAGCAGTTCTTC.

In this sample, this clonotype turned up many times. This chain connects TRBV2 to TRBJ2-4, with D perhaps being TRBD1 or TRBD2 (6 bases each). Trimming took 4 bases from V and 0 from J, leaving 13 bases between them. The CDR3 runs to 16 residues. Germline lookup yields CDR1 SNHLY and CDR2 FYNNEI. In DNA, the CDR3 is TGTGCCAGCAGTGGCGAAGGGGGGCGAGCCAAAAACATTCAGTACTTC. Translation gives CASSGEGGRAKNIQYF.

This clonotype was picked up many times. The V gene is TRBV6-1, the J gene TRBJ1-1; no firm D call. Deletions cut 6 bases from V and 2 bases from J, with 7 bases between. CDR3 length: 12 residues. Germline assignment: CDR1 MNHNS and CDR2 SASEGT. Here the CDR3 DNA reads TGTGCCAGCAGCCCAGGTAACACTGAAGCTTTCTTT. As protein: CASSPGNTEAFF.

The rearrangement joins TRBV3-1 to TRBJ2-2, with D hard to call. The V end was cut by 8 bases, the J end by 4 bases, with 14 bases between. Germline V lookup: CDR1 LGHDT, CDR2 YNNKEL (reference sequence). The CDR3 spans 14 residues. The CDR3 region is CASGAAVGTGELFF. CDR3 sequence (DNA): TGTGCCAGCGGTGCTGCTGTGGGCACCGGGGAGCTGTTTTTT.

There are many counts of this clonotype. The chain has TRBV3-1 and TRBJ1-2; D is uncertain. Looked up from germline, CDR1 is LGHDT and CDR2 is YNNKEL (reference sequence). The CDR3 is 11 amino acids. V was pared by 9 bases and J by 7 bases, with 12 bases between. CDR3: CASSREGGYTF. The CDR3 coding sequence is TGTGCCAGTTCAAGGGAGGGTGGCTACACCTTC.

The rearrangement joins TRBV29-1 to TRBJ1-6, with D possibly TRBD1 on 5 matching bases. Germline V gives CDR1 SQVTM, CDR2 ANQGSEA. This CDR3 contains 14 residues. V lost 1 base to trimming and J lost 7 bases, with 11 bases between them. In nucleotides, the CDR3 is TGCAGCGTTGAAGGTGCAGGGAAAAATTCACCCCTCCACTTT. Protein product: CSVEGAGKNSPLHF.

This clonotype was observed many times. The genes are TRBV11-2 and TRBJ2-7; no firm D call. Trimming left V 3 bases short and J 2 bases short, with 8 bases between. In germline, CDR1 is SGHAT, CDR2 FQNNGV. The CDR3 covers 13 residues. Here the CDR3 DNA reads TGTGCCAGCAGCTTGAAAGGACCCTACGAGCAGTACTTC. Protein: CASSLKGPYEQYF.

As to this clonotype: No DNA is shown, since the ends of the CDR3 on it are uncertain; the CDR3 is the one TCRdb lists. The CDR3 region is CASSFYICSAPSDRGAYEQYF. The rearrangement uses TRBV7-2 and TRBJ2-7; the tabulated D call, TRBD1, remains unverified against the DNA. CDR1 SGHTA and CDR2 FQGNSA come from the germline V gene. The CDR3 is 21 residues long, counting both termini.

This chain connects TRBV30 to TRBJ1-2; 8 bases match TRBD1. V trimming: 8 bases; J trimming: 5 bases; junction bases outside the gene matches: 25. The CDR3 runs 18 residues. The V gene's germline CDR1 is GTSNPN and CDR2 SVGIG (reference sequence). The CDR3 reads CARGRAGGYSSTDYGYTF. As DNA, the CDR3 is TGTGCCCGCGGCAGGGCAGGGGGCTACTCTAGTACCGATTATGGCTACACCTTC.

J is TRBJ1-2 and V is TRBV6-9, with TRBD1 matching over 11 bases. From germline, CDR1 is MNHGY and CDR2 SVAAGI. V lost 3 bases to trimming and J lost 8 bases; unmatched junction nucleotides: 11. This CDR3 has 16 residues. The CDR3 region is CASSYIPGQGAEGYTF. The CDR3 DNA reads TGTGCCAGCAGTTACATCCCCGGACAGGGGGCGGAGGGCTACACCTTC.

This clonotype was recorded a few times. The gene calls are TRBV9 and TRBJ1-2; 9 positions agree with TRBD1. Germline CDR1 and CDR2: SGDLS and YYNGEE. J gave up 6 bases and V 1 base, and 10 bases lay outside the gene matches. The CDR3 loop spans 16 amino acids. CDR3 nucleotides: TGTGCCAGCAGCGTACGTCCGGGACAGGGTACCGATGGCTACACCTTC. Translating gives CASSVRPGQGTDGYTF.

This clonotype was recorded at least ten times. The chain recombines TRBV12-3 or TRBV12-4 with TRBJ2-7; tentative D call: TRBD2 (5 bases). The CDR3 totals 14 residues. The germline V and J ends were trimmed by 2 bases and 1 base, with 9 bases remaining between them. The CDR3 spells CASSLRLASYEQYF. CDR3 coding DNA: TGTGCCAGCAGTTTACGGCTAGCATCCTACGAGCAGTACTTC.

Note on this clonotype: Just one base apart from a much larger clone, this may be a read error. The rearrangement uses TRBV2 and TRBJ2-6, with D perhaps given as TRBD1 or TRBD2 (5 bases each). This CDR3 comprises 16 residues. Germline V gene sequence: CDR1 SNHLY, CDR2 FYNNEI. The CDR3: CASSFHPDSGANVLAF. CDR3 DNA: TGTGCCAGCAGTTTTCATCCGGACTCTGGGGCCAACGTCCTGGCTTTC. Variable domain in full (rest from reference TRBV2 and TRBJ2-6): EPEVTQTPSHQVTQMGQEVILRCVPISNHLYFYWYRQILGQKVEFLVSFYNNEISEKSEIFDDQFSVERPDGSNFTLKIRSTKLEDSAMYFCASSFHPDSGANVLAFGAGSRLTVL.

The J gene is TRBJ2-7, the V gene TRBV15; the D is unclear. V lost 1 base and J lost 1, with 11 bases in between. There are 15 residues in the CDR3. Germline V gives CDR1 LNHNV, CDR2 YYDKDF (reference sequence). The CDR3 loop is CATSRGRTSSYEQYF. As DNA, the CDR3 is TGTGCCACCAGCAGAGGAAGAACGTCTTCCTACGAGCAGTACTTC.

This clonotype was recorded at least ten times. The rearrangement links TRBV6-1 to TRBJ1-5, with D hard to call. The germline V gene has CDR1 MNHNS and CDR2 SASEGT. This CDR3 is 15 amino acids long. Trimming removed 8 bases from V and 1 base from J, with 15 bases in between. This CDR3 reads CASGKVVGSNQPQHF. DNA of the CDR3: TGTGCCAGCGGTAAAGTGGTGGGGAGCAATCAGCCCCAGCATTTT.

This clonotype was detected many times. This sequence joins TRBV12-3 or TRBV12-4 and TRBJ1-4; 10 nucleotides agree with TRBD1. J lost 5 bases, V lost 6 bases, and 6 bases had no gene match. CDR3 size: 15 residues. The DNA of the CDR3 is TGTGCCAGCAGGCCTATGGGACAGGGGAATGAAAAACTGTTTTTT. Protein sequence: CASRPMGQGNEKLFF.

This clonotype was seen ten or more times. The V gene is TRBV18, the J gene TRBJ2-7; the D gene is possibly TRBD1 (6 bases). The germline V gene encodes CDR1 KGHSH and CDR2 LQKENI. The V and J ends lost 8 bases and 2 bases respectively, with 13 bases between them. The CDR3 totals 13 residues. The CDR3: CASSPTGTYEQYF. In nucleotides, the CDR3 is TGTGCCAGCAGCCCTACAGGGACCTACGAGCAGTACTTC. The full variable domain, with the rest looked up from reference TRBV18 and TRBJ2-7, is NAGVMQNPRHLVRRRGQEARLRCSPMKGHSHVYWYRQLPEEGLKFMVYLQKENIIDESGMPKERFSAEFPKEGPSILRIQQVVRGDSAAYFCASSPTGTYEQYFGPGTRLTVT.

The J gene is TRBJ2-5, the V gene TRBV7-2, with D hard to call. The CDR3 totals 15 residues. Germline CDR1 is SGHTA and CDR2 is FQGNSA. The V end lost 5 bases, the J end lost 5 bases, and 18 bases lay between the germline ends. The CDR3 sequence: CASSVDNWPGETQYF. The CDR3 DNA sequence: TGTGCCAGCAGCGTTGATAACTGGCCAGGCGAGACCCAGTACTTC.

DNA for the CDR3: TGTGCCAGCAGCCAACTCGGGACAGCATACAATGAGCAGTTCTTC. Translated, it gives CASSQLGTAYNEQFF. The chain links TRBV28 to TRBJ2-1; 7 bases fit TRBD1. Germline assignment: CDR1 MDHEN and CDR2 SYDVKM. There are 15 residues in the CDR3. V lost 6 bases and J lost 4; bases outside the gene matches: 9.

The chain couples TRBV19 to TRBJ2-7; TRBD2 matches 7 bases. J gave up 4 bases and V 5 bases, and 11 bases lay outside the gene matches. CDR1 and CDR2 from the germline V gene are LNHDA and SQIVND (reference sequence). This CDR3 region has 15 residues. The CDR3 here is CASSAPGTKEYEQYF. The CDR3 nucleotides are TGTGCCAGTAGTGCTCCCGGGACTAAAGAGTACGAGCAGTACTTC.